This T cell receptor (beta chain) stems from a study of blood T cell repertoires in COVID-19. About the research overall: Samples representing acute and convalescent COVID-19 were sourced from the United States, Italy and Spain.

As originally analysed: Quantification of nucleated cells was approximated via reference gene primer amplification. Libraries were prepared by immunoSEQ multiplex PCR; TCRdb keeps only in-frame clonotypes and omits some of them. That table gives V, J and clone size, and the DNA gave D and trimming. The data contain about 33,000 clones, around 88% of them singletons. CDR1 SGHRS and CDR2 YFSETQ come from the germline V gene. This CDR3 is built from 16 residues. The V and J ends lost 3 bases and 8 bases, in that order; junction bases with no gene match: 10. The chain is built from TRBV5-1 and TRBJ2-1; 11 bases are shared with TRBD2. The source is a human donor in a cohort sampled during active COVID-19. What was sequenced was peripheral blood. The CDR3, as DNA: TGCGCCAGCAGCTCCTTAGCGGGAGGGCCTATCGATGAGCAGTTCTTC. Translated: CASSSLAGGPIDEQFF.